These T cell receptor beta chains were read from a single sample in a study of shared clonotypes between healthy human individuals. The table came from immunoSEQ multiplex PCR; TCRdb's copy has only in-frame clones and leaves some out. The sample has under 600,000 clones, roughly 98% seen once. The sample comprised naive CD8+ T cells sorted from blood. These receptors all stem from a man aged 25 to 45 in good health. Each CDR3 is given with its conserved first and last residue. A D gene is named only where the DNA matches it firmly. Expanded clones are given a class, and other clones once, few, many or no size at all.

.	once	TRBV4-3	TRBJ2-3	TGCGCCAGCAGCCAAGGAGGACAGCTTTCCACAGATACGCAGTATTTT	CASSQGGQLSTDTQYF
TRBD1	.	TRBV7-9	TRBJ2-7	TGTGCCAGCAGCAACCGGGACAGGGAGTACGAGCAGTACTTC	CASSNRDREYEQYF
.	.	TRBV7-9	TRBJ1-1	TGTGCCAGCAGCTACCCTGTTCCAACCATAAACACTGAAGCTTTCTTT	CASSYPVPTINTEAFF
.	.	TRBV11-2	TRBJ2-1	TGTGCCAGCAGCCCGTCCCCCCGTGCGGGTGGCGTCAATGAGCAGTTCTTC	CASSPSPRAGGVNEQFF
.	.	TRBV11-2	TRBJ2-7	TGTGCCAGCAGCTTAGAGGCAGGGCTCTACTACGAGCAGTACTTC	CASSLEAGLYYEQYF
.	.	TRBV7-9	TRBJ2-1	TGTGCCAGCAGCTTCCGCGACGGGACCTACAATGAGCAGTTCTTC	CASSFRDGTYNEQFF
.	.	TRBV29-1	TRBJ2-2	TGCAGCGTTGATCTAAACGGTTTGGGCACCGGGGAGCTGTTTTTT	CSVDLNGLGTGELFF
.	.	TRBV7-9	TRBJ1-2	TGTGCCAGCAGCTTAGATGGAGGTTTAAGCTATGGCTACACCTTC	CASSLDGGLSYGYTF
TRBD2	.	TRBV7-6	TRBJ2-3	TGTGCCAGCAGCTTATCTAGCGGGACTAGCACAGATACGCAGTATTTT	CASSLSSGTSTDTQYF
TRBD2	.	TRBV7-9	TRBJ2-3	TGTGCCAGCAGCGAGGCACTAGCGGGAGAGGGAACAGATACGCAGTATTTT	CASSEALAGEGTDTQYF
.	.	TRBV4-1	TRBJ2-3	TGCGCCAGCAGCCCCCGGGGAGCTCCTAGCACAGATACGCAGTATTTT	CASSPRGAPSTDTQYF
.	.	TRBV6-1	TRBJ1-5	TGTGCCAGCAGTGACCCGGCCGACAATCAGCCCCAGCATTTT	CASSDPADNQPQHF
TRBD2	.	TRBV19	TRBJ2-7	TGTGCCAGTAGTATAACTAGCGGGACCTCCTACGAGCAGTACTTC	CASSITSGTSYEQYF
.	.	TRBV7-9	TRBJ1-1	TGTGCCAGCAGCTTAATGGGGAAAGGGGGCACTGAAGCTTTCTTT	CASSLMGKGGTEAFF
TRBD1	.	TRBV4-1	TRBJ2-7	TGCGCCAGCAGCCAAGGGGGGACAGGGATTAGTTACGAGCAGTACTTC	CASSQGGTGISYEQYF
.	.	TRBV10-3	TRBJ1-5	TGTGCCATCAGTGATACGGATAGCAATCAGCCCCAGCATTTT	CAISDTDSNQPQHF
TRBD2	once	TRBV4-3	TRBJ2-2	TGCGCCAGCAGCCAAGGAAGAGCGGCGGGAGGGGGATGGGAGCTGTTTTTT	CASSQGRAAGGGWELFF
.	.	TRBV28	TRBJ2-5	TGTGCCAGCAGGGAAAAAAGCGGTGGGGAGACCCAGTACTTC	CASREKSGGETQYF
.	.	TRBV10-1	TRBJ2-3	TGCGCCAGCAGTGAGTCGATAGGGGGGGCGCAGTATTTT	CASSESIGGAQYF
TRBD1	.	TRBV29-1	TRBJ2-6	TGCAGCGTTCTAAACAGGGGGCTGTCTGGGGCCAACGTCCTGACTTTC	CSVLNRGLSGANVLTF
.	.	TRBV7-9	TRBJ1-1	TGTGCCAGCAGCTTAGAGGACACTGAAGCTTTCTTT	CASSLEDTEAFF
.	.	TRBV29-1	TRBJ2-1	TGCAGCGGTTTTCGGTCCGCCCACAATGAGCAGTTCTTC	CSGFRSAHNEQFF
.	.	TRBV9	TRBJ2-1	TGTGCCAGCAGCCAAAACTTACCCCCCAATGAGCAGTTCTTC	CASSQNLPPNEQFF
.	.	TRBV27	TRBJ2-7	TGTGCCAGCACTGACCCCGCCGGGGGCTACGAGCAGTACTTC	CASTDPAGGYEQYF
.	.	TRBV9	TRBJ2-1	TGTGCCAGCAGCGTATGGGGCGGGTCGGACAATGAGCAGTTCTTC	CASSVWGGSDNEQFF
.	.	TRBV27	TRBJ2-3	TGTGCCAGCAGTAGCGGTTATAGCACAGATACGCAGTATTTT	CASSSGYSTDTQYF
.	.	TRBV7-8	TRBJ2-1	TGTGCCAGCAGTCACGCTGTAGGAGCGGTGGGTGAGCAGTTCTTC	CASSHAVGAVGEQFF
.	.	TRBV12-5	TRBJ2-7	TGTGCTAGTGGTTCGAGCTCCTACGAGCAGTACTTC	CASGSSSYEQYF